The present T cell receptor (beta chain) was sequenced within a study of long-term antiretroviral therapy in people with HIV. Study findings and constraints: Relative to transplant donor controls, diversity remained lower despite increasing after ART.

It was version v3.0 of the immunoSEQ assay that was run at survey level. Produced via immunoSEQ multiplex PCR; TCRdb's table is partial and in-frame only. The sample carries more than 25,000 clones, roughly 87% recorded once. About this clone itself: Its antigen remains unknown.

Amounts of about 1-10 million cryopreserved PBMC were held in the samples before DNA extraction. Trimming removed 2 bases at V and 2 bases at J, with 15 bases between. The germline gives CDR1 KGHSH, CDR2 LQKENI. CDR3 length: 16 amino acids. The rearrangement links TRBV18 to TRBJ2-5, with unresolved D. Sequencing was performed on unsorted PBMCs, taken 2 years after starting antiretroviral therapy. This TCR was sampled from a man aged 50 to 60 with HIV. DNA for the CDR3: TGTGCCAGCTCACCATTGGCAGGCCTGGGGCAAGAGACCCAGTACTTC. It is translated as CASSPLAGLGQETQYF.